This TCR beta chain was captured by sequencing in a study of blood T cell repertoires in COVID-19. This clone showed up just a few times. This CDR3 has 18 residues. Per the germline V gene, CDR1 is MNHNY and CDR2 is SVGAGI (reference sequence). The V gene end was trimmed by 6 bases and the J gene end by 0 bases; junction bases not matched to a gene: 13. The assay was immunoSEQ multiplex PCR, and TCRdb's table has in-frame clones only and misses some. The data contain approximately 60,000 clones, 65% to 80% of them singletons. The source material was peripheral blood. This receptor was obtained from a man aged 55 to 70 with acute or convalescent COVID-19. The rearrangement joins TRBV6-6 to TRBJ2-4; 8 positions agree with TRBD2. CDR3 DNA: TGTGCCAGCAGCCGACTTGGGGTAGCGGGAAGAGCCAAAAACATTCAGTACTTC. This gives the protein CASSRLGVAGRAKNIQYF.